A single sample is the source of the 11 T cell receptor beta chains below, sequenced in a study of cytomegalovirus exposure and HLA in healthy donors. PCR primers comprised 60 Vbeta and 13 Jbeta primers. Data came from immunoSEQ multiplex PCR; TCRdb stores just in-frame clones and leaves some out. The sample lists approximately 130,000 clones; 70% to 80% were seen once. The sequencing input was PBMCs. The source is a man aged 50-60 years in good health and CMV-seronegative.

V is TRBV9 and J is TRBJ2-7; 13 bases are shared with TRBD2. The CDR3 is made up of 16 amino acids. The germline V gene encodes CDR1 SGDLS and CDR2 YYNGEE. V shed 3 bases, J shed 2 bases, and the junction held 5 bases outside the gene matches. CDR3 in amino acids: CASSEGLAGAPYEQYF. The CDR3 region has the DNA TGTGCCAGCAGCGAAGGACTAGCGGGAGCTCCCTACGAGCAGTACTTC.

J is TRBJ2-5 and V is TRBV25-1, with D perhaps TRBD2 (6 bases). Trimming took 5 bases from V and 7 from J, leaving 17 bases between them. CDR1 and CDR2 from the germline V gene are MGHDK and SYGVNS. The CDR3 covers 14 residues. Written as DNA, the CDR3 is TGTGCCAGCAGTCAGCGGGTCCCCCTGGGGACCCAGTACTTC. Its protein is CASSQRVPLGTQYF.

The rearrangement links TRBV15 to TRBJ2-5; 8 bases line up with TRBD1. V was pared by 3 bases and J by 4 bases, with 7 bases of the junction left unmatched. The CDR3 extends over 15 amino acids. Germline lookup yields CDR1 LNHNV and CDR2 YYDKDF (reference sequence). As DNA, the CDR3 is TGTGCCACCAGCAGCAGAACCGGGACAGGAGAGACCCAGTACTTC. It specifies CATSSRTGTGETQYF. Full variable domain (remainder filled in from reference TRBV15 and TRBJ2-5): DAMVIQNPRYQVTQFGKPVTLSCSQTLNHNVMYWYQQKSSQAPKLLFHYYDKDFNNEADTPDNFQSRRPNTSFCFLDIRSPGLGDTAMYLCATSSRTGTGETQYFGPGTRLLVL.

The rearrangement joins TRBV5-1 to TRBJ2-6; TRBD1 matches at 9 bases. The CDR3 totals 18 residues. Germline CDR1 reads SGHRS; CDR2 reads YFSETQ. Trimming took 2 bases from V and 1 from J; bases not matched to a gene: 7. Here the CDR3 reads CASSFSGTGSSGANVLTF. Here the CDR3 DNA reads TGCGCCAGCAGCTTTTCCGGGACAGGGTCATCTGGGGCCAACGTCCTGACTTTC.

The rearrangement links TRBV29-1 to TRBJ1-3; D may be TRBD1 (6 bases). Germline lookup yields CDR1 SQVTM and CDR2 ANQGSEA. The CDR3 sequence is 14 residues long. With 7 bases removed from V and 0 bases from J, the gap between germline ends came to 13 bases. The CDR3 reads CSAEDSHSGNTIYF. Here the CDR3 DNA reads TGCAGCGCTGAGGACAGCCACTCTGGAAACACCATATATTTT.

This clone was recorded only once. This rearrangement joins TRBV2 to TRBJ2-1; D perhaps matches TRBD2 (6 bases). V shed 2 bases and J shed 1 base, with 15 bases lying between them. CDR1 is SNHLY and CDR2 is FYNNEI in the germline V gene. This CDR3 comprises 17 residues. For the CDR3, the DNA is TGTGCCAGCAGTGAAAGATTTGGGGGACTGTCCTACAATGAGCAGTTCTTC. The encoded protein is CASSERFGGLSYNEQFF.

This chain uses TRBV13 with TRBJ2-6; 7 nucleotides agree with TRBD2. CDR1 is PRHDT and CDR2 is FYEKMQ in the germline V gene (reference sequence). CDR3 length: 19 residues. The trim removed 1 base at V and 7 bases at J, leaving 16 bases unmatched. CDR3 sequence (DNA): TGTGCCAGCAGCTTAGAAGGCGGGGGACGGAGCTTGGGTGCCAACGTCCTGACTTTC. This encodes CASSLEGGGRSLGANVLTF.

V and J are TRBV7-2 and TRBJ2-7; the match to TRBD1 covers 7 bases. V shed 5 bases, J shed 0 bases, and the junction held 13 bases outside the gene matches. This CDR3 has 17 amino acids. Per the germline V gene, CDR1 is SGHTA and CDR2 is FQGNSA. The CDR3 sequence is CASSRTKGASPSYEQYF. In nucleotides, the CDR3 is TGTGCCAGCAGCCGCACTAAGGGGGCGTCTCCCTCCTACGAGCAGTACTTC.

The chain uses TRBV6-5 and TRBJ2-3; D gene uncertain. Germline lookup yields CDR1 MNHEY and CDR2 SVGAGI. Trimming left V 6 bases short and J 4 bases short, with 14 bases between. The CDR3 totals 14 residues. The CDR3 reads CASSRLMGADTQYF. CDR3 sequence (DNA): TGTGCCAGCAGCCGATTGATGGGCGCAGATACGCAGTATTTT.

The gene calls are TRBV9 and TRBJ2-2, with 7 bases identical to TRBD2. V dropped 4 bases and J dropped 5; count of bases not matched to a gene: 14. This CDR3 is 17 amino acids long. The germline gives CDR1 SGDLS, CDR2 YYNGEE. This CDR3 is CASSPRGRGIETGELFF. In nucleotides, the CDR3 is TGTGCCAGCAGCCCCCGTGGGAGGGGAATTGAGACCGGGGAGCTGTTTTTT.

Only a few counts were recorded for this clone. The V gene is TRBV28, the J gene TRBJ2-1, with D maybe TRBD2 (5 bases). Germline V gene sequence: CDR1 MDHEN, CDR2 SYDVKM. The CDR3 runs 14 residues. V was pared by 6 bases and J by 1 base, with 10 bases between. For the CDR3, the DNA is TGTGCCAGCAGGGCCCTAGCATCCTACAATGAGCAGTTCTTC. As protein: CASRALASYNEQFF.